This paragraph reports one T cell receptor beta chain. Among the 110 or so subjects of the validation cohort, separate from the roughly 670-subject first cohort, were the donors. The assay was immunoSEQ multiplex PCR, and TCRdb's table has in-frame clones only and misses some. The sample has 200,000 or so clones, almost 90% seen once. This sample was included in a study of cytomegalovirus exposure and HLA in healthy donors. CDR1 MDHEN and CDR2 SYDVKM come from the germline V gene. V was clipped by 6 bases and J by 0 bases, with 15 bases between them. The CDR3 is made up of 16 amino acids. The rearrangement links TRBV28 to TRBJ2-4; D perhaps matches TRBD1 (6 bases). The material sequenced was PBMCs. This receptor was taken from a woman under 30 in good health and CMV-seronegative. The CDR3 spells CASRPYSTGAKNIQYF. CDR3 DNA sequence: TGTGCCAGCAGGCCTTACTCGACAGGAGCCAAAAACATTCAGTACTTC.